This is a list of T cell receptor beta chains from one sample in a study of blood T cells in healthy people across ages. TCRdb re-derived calls from the 5' RACE reads in MiXCR, one entry per CDR3 protein. The repertoire holds about 720,000 distinct CDR3 sequences, over 20% seen once, with 20% to 25% in the top ten. Sequencing was carried out using blood. The receptors stem from a man in his 70s in good health. Both conserved end residues are part of each CDR3. D genes are given only for firm matches.

>TRBV7-2|TRBJ1-1|.
CASSLRKVGQLNTEAFF
>TRBV12-3/TRBV12-4|TRBJ2-3|.
CASSPDGTSLDTQYF
>TRBV4-3|TRBJ2-1|.
CASSQSGSGLSYNEQFF
>TRBV20-1|TRBJ1-1|.
CSATGGGALTEAFF
>TRBV6-6|TRBJ1-6|.
CASTPTSSPLHF
>TRBV6-5|TRBJ1-1|.
CASTPVGLMNTEAFF
>TRBV6-5|TRBJ2-7|.
CASSYRGRPNEQYF
>TRBV28|TRBJ2-1|.
CASSLPDRRAQFF
>TRBV20-1|TRBJ2-4|TRBD2
CSARQRLALVGNIQYF
>TRBV7-8|.|.
CASSSRVPYEQYF
>TRBV18|TRBJ1-5|.
CASSPSVSNQPQHF
>TRBV20-1|TRBJ1-1|.
CSARGIWRVGTEAFF
>TRBV29-1|TRBJ2-3|.
CSVGGVGVGTDTQYF
>TRBV12-3/TRBV12-4|TRBJ2-7|TRBD2
CASSREGVSYEQYF
>TRBV3-1|TRBJ2-1|.
CASSQGGRGLYNEQFF
>TRBV20-1|TRBJ1-1|.
CSARRDMNTEAFF
>TRBV12-3/TRBV12-4|TRBJ2-5|TRBD2
CASSFGLAGVQETQYF
>TRBV7-9|TRBJ2-5|TRBD2
CASSLASGGTETQYF
>TRBV7-6|TRBJ2-5|.
CASSSAQETQYF
>TRBV10-3|TRBJ2-5|.
CAISRGGTYQETQYF
>TRBV5-1|TRBJ2-3|TRBD1
CASSGTGGLSVTQYF
>TRBV7-2|TRBJ2-5|.
CASSLGTSSLETQYF
>TRBV11-2|TRBJ2-7|.
CASRPYRESYEQYF
>TRBV6-1|TRBJ1-1|.
CASSALHRDTEAFF
>TRBV19|TRBJ1-2|.
CASTRGGGYTF
>TRBV6-1|TRBJ2-7|.
CASSEITYEQYF
>TRBV4-1|TRBJ2-1|.
CASSQDRGGWNEQFF
>TRBV5-1|TRBJ1-4|.
CASSQGRSNEKLFF
>TRBV7-9|TRBJ1-3|.
CASSVFDNTIYF
>TRBV12-3/TRBV12-4|TRBJ2-1|.
CASSLGRGPGSEQFF
>TRBV12-3/TRBV12-4|TRBJ1-2|TRBD1
CASSLAGQGHGYTF
>TRBV5-1|TRBJ1-4|.
CASSLDGYTGTEKLFF
>TRBV27|TRBJ1-5|.
CASSRNSGNQPQHF
>TRBV12-3/TRBV12-4|TRBJ2-4|.
CASSPKLAKNIQYF
>TRBV2|TRBJ2-3|TRBD2
CASSEAPRTRSTDTQYF
>TRBV7-8|TRBJ2-1|.
CASSSRDNYNEQFF
>TRBV10-1|TRBJ1-5|TRBD1
CASSDPGQSNQPQHF
>TRBV12-3/TRBV12-4|TRBJ1-1|.
CASSSIIPGTEAFF
>TRBV6-5|TRBJ1-4|TRBD1
CASRIQGAGEKLFF
>TRBV20-1|TRBJ2-3|.
CSASEGESQRRAQYF
>TRBV4-2|TRBJ2-3|.
CASSQESSRLADTDTQYF
>TRBV7-6|TRBJ2-3|TRBD2
CASSLFPGTSGSDTQYF
>TRBV2|TRBJ1-2|.
CASSEPGATIYGYTF
>TRBV2|TRBJ2-1|TRBD2
CASRTGTTVEQFF
>TRBV5-1|TRBJ2-1|.
CASRLEGSYNEQFF
>TRBV20-1|TRBJ1-4|TRBD1
CSARARGGALEKLFF
>TRBV15|TRBJ1-4|.
CATSGQFEKLFF
>TRBV19|TRBJ1-6|TRBD1
CATRDSSYNSPLHF
>TRBV5-1|TRBJ2-5|TRBD1
CASSLSGQPHETQYF
>TRBV5-1|TRBJ1-1|TRBD1
CASRQAGGETEAFF
>TRBV4-2|TRBJ2-7|.
CASSLTALSYEQYF
>TRBV5-1|TRBJ2-3|TRBD2
CASSLWQTSGGPTDTQCF